These T cell receptor beta chains were read from a single sample in a study of Ad26.COV2.S vaccination and SARS-CoV-2 variants. This table comes from immunoSEQ multiplex PCR, and its TCRdb copy is limited to in-frame clones, with some not included. The table lists around 250,000 clones, roughly 85% of them singletons. The sample in question was peripheral blood, obtained in a trial of Ad26.COV2.S vaccine versus placebo. The receptor set was obtained from a person between 18 and 65 years old who received the Ad26.COV2.S COVID-19 vaccine or a placebo. Both conserved end residues are part of each CDR3. The order of the fields is CDR3 DNA, CDR3 protein, V gene, D gene, J gene, clone size. D genes are given only for firm matches. Clone size is stated in some rows and not others, as once, few, many or a class when expanded.

CDR3 DNA: TGCGCCAGCAGCTTGGGAGGTGACTATGGAGAGACCCAGTACTTC
CDR3 protein: CASSLGGDYGETQYF
V gene: TRBV5-1
D gene: .
J gene: TRBJ2-5
clone size: .

CDR3 DNA: TGTGCCAGCAGTACCCCAACTAGCGGGAGGGAGACCCAGTACTTC
CDR3 protein: CASSTPTSGRETQYF
V gene: TRBV6-2/TRBV6-3
D gene: TRBD2
J gene: TRBJ2-5
clone size: .

CDR3 DNA: TGTGCCAGCGGAACACGGGTACTTGGCACTGAAGCTTTCTTT
CDR3 protein: CASGTRVLGTEAFF
V gene: TRBV7-2
D gene: .
J gene: TRBJ1-1
clone size: .

CDR3 DNA: TGTGCCAGCAGCCACGGGTCCCGGCAGTACTTC
CDR3 protein: CASSHGSRQYF
V gene: TRBV14
D gene: .
J gene: TRBJ2-7
clone size: .

CDR3 DNA: TGTGCCACCAGGACGGGAAACTCCTACGAGCAGTACTTC
CDR3 protein: CATRTGNSYEQYF
V gene: TRBV30
D gene: .
J gene: TRBJ2-7
clone size: .

CDR3 DNA: TGTGCCAGCAGCAGAACACAACTTAATGAAAAACTGTTTTTT
CDR3 protein: CASSRTQLNEKLFF
V gene: TRBV2
D gene: .
J gene: TRBJ1-4
clone size: .

CDR3 DNA: TGTGCCTGGAGTTTGGGGATTCGCACAGATACGCAGTATTTT
CDR3 protein: CAWSLGIRTDTQYF
V gene: TRBV30
D gene: .
J gene: TRBJ2-3
clone size: once

CDR3 DNA: TGTGCCAGCAGTCTCGGACTAGCGGGAGTAGATACGCAGTATTTT
CDR3 protein: CASSLGLAGVDTQYF
V gene: TRBV6-2/TRBV6-3
D gene: TRBD2
J gene: TRBJ2-3
clone size: few

CDR3 DNA: TGTGCCAGCAGCTTAGGGCTGCGCGGGAGGGTAAATGAGCAGTTCTTC
CDR3 protein: CASSLGLRGRVNEQFF
V gene: TRBV11-2
D gene: TRBD2
J gene: TRBJ2-1
clone size: .

CDR3 DNA: TGTGCCTGGAGTGTTGCACTAGCGGGAGTCAGTGAGCAGTTCTTC
CDR3 protein: CAWSVALAGVSEQFF
V gene: TRBV30
D gene: TRBD2
J gene: TRBJ2-1
clone size: .

CDR3 DNA: TGTGCCAGCAGAAGACAGAGCTCCTACGAGCAGTACTTC
CDR3 protein: CASRRQSSYEQYF
V gene: TRBV11-2
D gene: .
J gene: TRBJ2-7
clone size: .

CDR3 DNA: TGTGCCAGCAGCCAAGCCACCCCCGGGGTAGCGGGGGTTCGCACAGATACGCAGTATTTT
CDR3 protein: CASSQATPGVAGVRTDTQYF
V gene: TRBV3-1/TRBV3-2
D gene: TRBD2
J gene: TRBJ2-3
clone size: .

CDR3 DNA: TGCGCCAGCAGCCGGGGGGCGGTAGGCACAGATACGCAGTATTTT
CDR3 protein: CASSRGAVGTDTQYF
V gene: TRBV5-1
D gene: .
J gene: TRBJ2-3
clone size: .

CDR3 DNA: TGCAGCGTCCGTAGCGGGAGTGCTACAGATACGCAGTATTTT
CDR3 protein: CSVRSGSATDTQYF
V gene: TRBV29-1
D gene: TRBD2
J gene: TRBJ2-3
clone size: .

CDR3 DNA: TGTGCCAGCAGTCCTGGACAGGAAGCTGAAGCTTTCTTT
CDR3 protein: CASSPGQEAEAFF
V gene: TRBV2
D gene: TRBD1
J gene: TRBJ1-1
clone size: .

CDR3 DNA: TGTGCCAGCAGCTCAGGAGGGACTAGCGTAGAGACCCAGTACTTC
CDR3 protein: CASSSGGTSVETQYF
V gene: TRBV7-2
D gene: TRBD2
J gene: TRBJ2-5
clone size: .

CDR3 DNA: TGTGCCAGCAGTCCCATTCGGGAGGGCAACATGGTTTTCTTT
CDR3 protein: CASSPIREGNMVFF
V gene: TRBV6-1
D gene: .
J gene: TRBJ1-1
clone size: .

CDR3 DNA: TGTGCCAGCAGCTTAGCTCCTTCTAGCGGGGGGGCCTACAATGAGCAGTTCTTC
CDR3 protein: CASSLAPSSGGAYNEQFF
V gene: TRBV7-2
D gene: TRBD2
J gene: TRBJ2-1
clone size: .

CDR3 DNA: TGTGCCAGCAGCCATATATCGGCAGAAATGAACACTGAAGCTTTCTTT
CDR3 protein: CASSHISAEMNTEAFF
V gene: TRBV7-6
D gene: .
J gene: TRBJ1-1
clone size: .

CDR3 DNA: TGTGCCAGCAGTAGGGCCCGGGACCTCCAAGGCTACACCTTC
CDR3 protein: CASSRARDLQGYTF
V gene: TRBV2
D gene: .
J gene: TRBJ1-2
clone size: .

CDR3 DNA: TGTGCCAGTAGGGTACAGGGAACACTAACCTACGAGCAGTACTTC
CDR3 protein: CASRVQGTLTYEQYF
V gene: TRBV19
D gene: .
J gene: TRBJ2-7
clone size: few

CDR3 DNA: TGTGCCAGCTCACCGTGGGAGGTTAACACCGGGGAGCTGTTTTTT
CDR3 protein: CASSPWEVNTGELFF
V gene: TRBV18
D gene: .
J gene: TRBJ2-2
clone size: .

CDR3 DNA: TGTGCCAGCTCCCGGACTAGCGGGGTGGCAGATACGCAGTATTTT
CDR3 protein: CASSRTSGVADTQYF
V gene: TRBV18
D gene: TRBD2
J gene: TRBJ2-3
clone size: .

CDR3 DNA: TGTGCCTGGAATTCAGGGCCCCTCTATGGCTACACCTTC
CDR3 protein: CAWNSGPLYGYTF
V gene: TRBV30
D gene: .
J gene: TRBJ1-2
clone size: .

CDR3 DNA: TGTGCCAGCAGTGTAGGGGAGCACAGGAATCAGCCCCAGCATTTT
CDR3 protein: CASSVGEHRNQPQHF
V gene: TRBV2
D gene: .
J gene: TRBJ1-5
clone size: .

CDR3 DNA: TGTGCCAGCAGTTGGACTAGCGGGGGTAACTCCTACAATGAGCAGTTCTTC
CDR3 protein: CASSWTSGGNSYNEQFF
V gene: TRBV7-2
D gene: TRBD2
J gene: TRBJ2-1
clone size: .

CDR3 DNA: TGTGCCAGCAGCAGGACTAGCACAGATACGCAGTATTTT
CDR3 protein: CASSRTSTDTQYF
V gene: TRBV12-3/TRBV12-4
D gene: .
J gene: TRBJ2-3
clone size: .

CDR3 DNA: TGTGCCAGCTCACCACCCTCAACCCCTAACTATGGCTACACCTTC
CDR3 protein: CASSPPSTPNYGYTF
V gene: TRBV18
D gene: .
J gene: TRBJ1-2
clone size: .

CDR3 DNA: TGTGCCAGTAGTATAGAGTACAGGGTCACCGGGGAGCTGTTTTTT
CDR3 protein: CASSIEYRVTGELFF
V gene: TRBV19
D gene: .
J gene: TRBJ2-2
clone size: once

CDR3 DNA: TGTGCCAGCAGCGTAGCTGGACAGGACTACAATGAGCAGTTCTTC
CDR3 protein: CASSVAGQDYNEQFF
V gene: TRBV9
D gene: TRBD1
J gene: TRBJ2-1
clone size: .

CDR3 DNA: TGTGCCAGCAGCCCAGGAAGTGGTGAAGCTTTCTTT
CDR3 protein: CASSPGSGEAFF
V gene: TRBV7-3
D gene: .
J gene: TRBJ1-1
clone size: few

CDR3 DNA: TGCAGTGCTAGTGGGAGCCAGACAGGGGGCACAGATACGCAGTATTTT
CDR3 protein: CSASGSQTGGTDTQYF
V gene: TRBV20-1
D gene: TRBD1
J gene: TRBJ2-3
clone size: .

CDR3 DNA: TGCGCCAGCAGCCAAGATACAGGTCCCTATGGCTACACCTTC
CDR3 protein: CASSQDTGPYGYTF
V gene: TRBV4-3
D gene: .
J gene: TRBJ1-2
clone size: .

CDR3 DNA: TGTGCCAGCAGTTCTAGCGGGGGACCCTACAATGAGCAGTTCTTC
CDR3 protein: CASSSSGGPYNEQFF
V gene: TRBV27
D gene: TRBD2
J gene: TRBJ2-1
clone size: once

CDR3 DNA: TGTGCCAGCTCACCCGGACAGGGGGCCAACTCTGGGGCCAACGTCCTGACTTTC
CDR3 protein: CASSPGQGANSGANVLTF
V gene: TRBV18
D gene: TRBD1
J gene: TRBJ2-6
clone size: .

CDR3 DNA: TGTGCCAGTAGTGTATTTACAGGGTCTGGGGCCAACGTCCTGACTTTC
CDR3 protein: CASSVFTGSGANVLTF
V gene: TRBV19
D gene: .
J gene: TRBJ2-6
clone size: .

CDR3 DNA: TGTGCCAGCAGCTTAGCTAGGACACAGGCGACTCTCTATGGCTACACCTTC
CDR3 protein: CASSLARTQATLYGYTF
V gene: TRBV7-2
D gene: .
J gene: TRBJ1-2
clone size: .

CDR3 DNA: TGTGCCAGCAGCTCGTCCAAGGGTACCTATAATTCACCCCTCCACTTT
CDR3 protein: CASSSSKGTYNSPLHF
V gene: TRBV7-6
D gene: .
J gene: TRBJ1-6
clone size: once

CDR3 DNA: TGCAGTGCTAGTGGACTAGCGGGAAGTGAGCAGTTCTTC
CDR3 protein: CSASGLAGSEQFF
V gene: TRBV20-1
D gene: TRBD2
J gene: TRBJ2-1
clone size: .

CDR3 DNA: TGTGCCAGCAGCGCCCCCTGGTCCTACGAGCAGTACTTC
CDR3 protein: CASSAPWSYEQYF
V gene: TRBV9
D gene: .
J gene: TRBJ2-7
clone size: .

CDR3 DNA: TGCGCCAGCAGCCAATGGACAGGGCCTAACTATGGCTACACCTTC
CDR3 protein: CASSQWTGPNYGYTF
V gene: TRBV4-3
D gene: TRBD1
J gene: TRBJ1-2
clone size: .

CDR3 DNA: TGTGCCAGCAGTGAAAGGGTGGTAGCTTTCTTT
CDR3 protein: CASSERVVAFF
V gene: TRBV2
D gene: .
J gene: TRBJ1-1
clone size: .

CDR3 DNA: TGCGCCAGCAGCCTAATTACTAGCGGGAGGCCCCTAGGGACGGGGGCCAACGTCCTGACTTTC
CDR3 protein: CASSLITSGRPLGTGANVLTF
V gene: TRBV5-1
D gene: TRBD2
J gene: TRBJ2-6
clone size: .

CDR3 DNA: TGCGCCAGCGGCCCCGACAAGCCTTACTATGGCTACACCTTC
CDR3 protein: CASGPDKPYYGYTF
V gene: TRBV10-1
D gene: .
J gene: TRBJ1-2
clone size: .

CDR3 DNA: TGTGCCAGCAGCCAGGGGATGGGGACAACTAATGAAAAACTGTTTTTT
CDR3 protein: CASSQGMGTTNEKLFF
V gene: TRBV3-1/TRBV3-2
D gene: .
J gene: TRBJ1-4
clone size: .

CDR3 DNA: TGTGCCACCAGCACACGGACAGGGGGATTGGATGAGCAGTTCTTC
CDR3 protein: CATSTRTGGLDEQFF
V gene: TRBV15
D gene: TRBD1
J gene: TRBJ2-1
clone size: .